This TCR beta chain stems from a study of cytomegalovirus exposure and HLA in healthy donors. V trimming: 0 bases; J trimming: 2 bases; junction bases outside the gene matches: 4. Germline V gene data show CDR1 as MNHNY and CDR2 as SVGAGI (reference sequence). The CDR3 covers 15 residues. General observations from the study: There were some public TCRs occurring in many donors, but most TCR sequences were rare.

Turning to this clone: Its specificity is not known.

The protocol was immunoSEQ multiplex PCR, while the TCRdb copy is restricted to in-frame clones and leaves out a portion. In the table there are 150,000 to 200,000 clones, 86% of which are singletons. Sequences were obtained from PBMCs. V is TRBV6-6 and J is TRBJ2-7; 7 bases are shared with TRBD1. This receptor was taken from a woman younger than 35 in good health and CMV-seronegative. The CDR3 spells CASSYSAQGAYEQYF. The DNA for the CDR3 is TGTGCCAGCAGTTACTCGGCCCAGGGGGCCTACGAGCAGTACTTC.